This T cell receptor beta chain came from a study of blood T cell repertoires in COVID-19. For the study at large: The United States, Italy and Spain provided the acute and convalescent COVID-19 samples. T cells, B-cell-depleted T cells, or PBMCs provided the cDNA or gDNA that served as material.

A single count supports this clone. The junction departs from the called germline gene at one end, perhaps through a read error. Germline CDR1 is MNHNY and CDR2 is SVGAGI (reference sequence). The CDR3 loop spans 16 amino acids. In the original workflow: The authors estimated nucleated cell counts from reference gene primer amplification. The method was immunoSEQ multiplex PCR; TCRdb's version includes in-frame clones alone and lacks a portion of them. V and J calls and clone size are as listed in that table; D and trimming were resolved from the DNA. This sample carries 170,000 or so clones, approximately 80% of them seen once, and the ten largest clones take 2.5% to 3.5%.

This sequence joins TRBV6-6 and TRBJ2-5; 9 positions match TRBD2. The TCR comes from a woman aged 55-70 years with acute or convalescent COVID-19. Sequenced input: peripheral blood. CDR3 region: CASTYSSGGSQETQYF. CDR3 DNA sequence: TGTGCCAGCACTTACAGTAGCGGGGGCTCTCAAGAGACCCAGTACTTC.